What follows are 18 T cell receptor beta chains derived from one specimen sequenced in a study of T cells in Graves' hyperthyroidism and ophthalmopathy. Amplification of TCR beta CDR3 regions used RNA as the template. First-round RT-PCR targeting the TCR CDR3 was performed with the HTBI primer set. TCRdb re-called the multiplex PCR reads with MiXCR, one entry per CDR3 protein. The profile covers a few hundred thousand distinct CDR3 sequences, with about 15% appearing a single time and over 25% taken by the ten largest. Source material: blood. The receptor source for this set is a woman aged 50 to 60 with Graves' hyperthyroidism that later progressed to Graves' ophthalmopathy.

This clonotype was seen at least ten times. The chain recombines TRBV6-1 with TRBJ1-2; no clear D gene. V was trimmed by 6 bases and J by 0 bases, leaving 11 bases between them. Germline CDR1 is MNHNS and CDR2 is SASEGT. The CDR3 loop spans 14 amino acids. In DNA, the CDR3 is TGTGCCAGCAGCATAGCTCGGGCTAACTATGGCTACACCTTC. As protein: CASSIARANYGYTF.

The chain combines TRBV7-6 with TRBJ1-1; unclear D gene. Germline V lookup: CDR1 SGHVS, CDR2 FNYEAQ. V was trimmed by 0 bases and J by 2 bases, leaving 16 bases between them. The length of the CDR3 is 17 residues. The CDR3 is CASSLALGMTPNTEAFF. The CDR3 nucleotides are TGTGCCAGCAGCTTAGCCCTGGGGATGACGCCCAACACTGAAGCTTTCTTT.

This clonotype was seen only once. The junction departs from the called germline gene at one end, perhaps through a read error. This chain connects TRBV15 to TRBJ1-6, with a weak D call TRBD1 (5 bases). The CDR3 contains 17 residues. Looked up from germline, CDR1 is LNHNV and CDR2 is YYDKDF (reference sequence). As DNA, the CDR3 is TGTGCCACCAGCAGAGATCCCCCCGGGACCTATAATTCACCCCCCCACTTT. Translated, it gives CATSRDPPGTYNSPPHF.

This clonotype occurred many times. The chain couples TRBV20-1 to TRBJ2-5; no reliable D call. The V and J ends lost 6 bases and 2 bases respectively, with 10 bases between them. Germline V lookup: CDR1 DFQATT, CDR2 SNEGSKA (reference sequence). This CDR3 is 12 amino acids long. In nucleotides, the CDR3 is TGCAGTGCAACAAGCCAGCAAGAGACCCAGTACTTC. This codes for CSATSQQETQYF.

This chain links TRBV29-1 with TRBJ2-5, with 10 bases that match TRBD1. The J segment lost 3 bases and the V segment lost 1 base, leaving 2 bases of the junction unmatched. The CDR3 is made up of 14 amino acids. Germline V CDR1 and CDR2: SQVTM, ANQGSEA. The CDR3 sequence is CSVEGGTGEETQYF. CDR3 DNA sequence: TGCAGCGTTGAAGGAGGGACAGGGGAAGAGACCCAGTACTTC.

This clonotype was recorded many times. The CDR3 spells CAINRGPRLGYNEQFF. The CDR3 DNA reads TGTGCCATAAACCGGGGCCCCAGGCTGGGGTACAATGAGCAGTTCTTC. The chain has TRBV10-3 and TRBJ2-1; D is tentatively TRBD1 or TRBD2 (5 bases each). Germline CDR1 reads ENHRY; CDR2 reads SYGVKD. V shed 9 bases and J shed 4 bases, with 22 bases lying between them. This CDR3 spans 16 amino acids.

The sample holds a few counts of this clonotype. This chain links TRBV28 with TRBJ1-2; a weak D match, TRBD1 (5 bases). The V gene's germline CDR1 is MDHEN and CDR2 SYDVKM. With 5 bases removed from V and 14 bases from J, the gap between germline ends came to 21 bases. CDR3 length: 13 amino acids. The CDR3 protein is CASSAGTDSDRTF. The CDR3 DNA sequence: TGTGCCAGCAGTGCAGGGACGGACTCCGATCGAACCTTC.

The chain employs TRBV6-1 and TRBJ2-1; tentatively, D is TRBD2 (5 bases). The CDR3 runs to 11 residues. Germline V CDR1 and CDR2: MNHNS, SASEGT. Trimming took off 7 bases at V and 15 bases at J, with 16 bases between the two ends. Written as DNA, the CDR3 is TGTGCCAGCATAGGGAGAAAGGTTCGGTTCTTC. This gives the protein CASIGRKVRFF.

The chain employs TRBV18 and TRBJ1-1; 8 bases are a match to TRBD1. CDR3 length: 15 residues. CDR1 is KGHSH, CDR2 LQKENI, per germline. V gave up 3 bases and J gave up 5 bases; unmatched junction bases: 8. The CDR3 nucleotides read TGTGCCAGCTCACCGAGGACAGGGACGGTTACTGAAGCTTTCTTT. This codes for CASSPRTGTVTEAFF.

The sample holds a few counts of this clonotype. The CDR3: CASRMGLEYGDEQFF. The DNA for the CDR3 is TGTGCCAGCAGGATGGGACTAGAATATGGGGATGAGCAGTTCTTC. J is TRBJ2-1 and V is TRBV6-1, with 8 bases matching TRBD2. This CDR3 spans 15 amino acids. The V and J ends lost 6 bases and 8 bases, in that order; junction bases with no gene match: 12. Germline V gives CDR1 MNHNS, CDR2 SASEGT.

Many counts were recorded for this clonotype. The chain is built from TRBV2 and TRBJ2-7; D perhaps matches TRBD1 (5 bases). The CDR3 contains 14 residues. The ends were cut back, 7 bases at V and 3 bases at J, with 16 bases in the middle. In germline, CDR1 is SNHLY, CDR2 FYNNEI. This CDR3 is CASNPETGNYEQYF. The CDR3 DNA reads TGTGCCAGCAACCCGGAAACAGGTAACTACGAGCAGTACTTC.

This clonotype appeared many times. The rearrangement uses TRBV12-3 or TRBV12-4 and TRBJ2-4, with 7 bases aligning to TRBD1. Trimming at V came to 4 bases and at J to 1 base, leaving 4 bases not matched to a gene. This CDR3 has 15 residues. The CDR3 DNA reads as TGTGCCAGCAGTTCTGACAGGGCGGCCAAAAACATTCAGTACTTC. The encoded protein is CASSSDRAAKNIQYF.

Many counts were recorded for this clonotype. The rearrangement joins TRBV20-1 to TRBJ1-2; D may be TRBD1 (5 bases). From germline, CDR1 is DFQATT and CDR2 SNEGSKA (reference sequence). V dropped 5 bases and J dropped 0 bases, with 16 bases sitting between them. The CDR3 totals 15 residues. The CDR3 region is CSARGPTISNYGYTF. The DNA of the CDR3 is TGCAGTGCTCGGGGACCTACCATTTCTAACTATGGCTACACCTTC.

This clonotype has ten or more counts. This chain connects TRBV20-1 to TRBJ1-2; the match to TRBD1 covers 9 bases. Germline V gene lookup returns CDR1 DFQATT and CDR2 SNEGSKA (reference sequence). Trimming cost V 2 bases and J 8 bases; bases outside gene matches: 9. The CDR3 contains 14 residues. This CDR3 is CSARSGTGSGGYTF. DNA for the CDR3: TGCAGTGCTAGATCGGGGACAGGGAGTGGAGGCTACACCTTC.

The chain combines TRBV19 with TRBJ2-7; D gene unclear. The ends were cut back, 0 bases at V and 3 bases at J, with 9 bases in the middle. This CDR3 has 14 amino acids. Germline CDR1 is LNHDA and CDR2 is SQIVND (reference sequence). DNA for the CDR3: TGTGCCAGTAGTATAGAGGGCCTATTCTACGAGCAGTACTTC. Encoded protein: CASSIEGLFYEQYF.

The chain couples TRBV12-3 or TRBV12-4 to TRBJ2-1, with D possibly matching TRBD2 (5 bases). V was clipped by 5 bases and J by 3 bases, with 17 bases between them. This CDR3 region has 16 residues. CDR3 coding DNA: TGTGCCAGCAGTCTTAGCGACTTGGGGATCTACAATGAGCAGTTCTTC. Its protein product is CASSLSDLGIYNEQFF.

As for this clonotype: One end of the junction is discordant with germline, which a read error may explain. CDR3 nucleotides: TGTGCCGTCAGTGACGTAGCGGGAGGACTCCCCTCCTGCAATGAGCAGTTCTTC. The encoded protein is CAVSDVAGGLPSCNEQFF. The chain has TRBV10-3 and TRBJ2-1; TRBD2 matches 10 bases. Germline values: CDR1 ENHRY, CDR2 SYGVKD. This CDR3 contains 18 residues.

This clonotype was detected many times. The V call is TRBV30, the J call TRBJ2-5; 7 positions match TRBD2. Germline assignment: CDR1 GTSNPN and CDR2 SVGIG (reference sequence). The CDR3 sequence is 13 residues long. Trimming removed 4 bases from V and 0 bases from J; junction bases left unmatched: 2. Here the CDR3 reads CAWTSGNQETQYF. CDR3 nucleotide sequence: TGTGCCTGGACTAGCGGAAACCAAGAGACCCAGTACTTC.